This T cell receptor (beta chain) originates from a study of cytomegalovirus exposure and HLA in healthy donors. V shed 5 bases and J shed 10 bases, with 15 bases lying between them. The CDR3 sequence is 14 residues long. Germline CDR1 MDHEN, CDR2 SYDVKM. Vbeta (60) and Jbeta (13) primers were used in the PCR. Measured with immunoSEQ multiplex PCR; TCRdb has only the in-frame clones, and not every one. The sample holds some 150,000 clones; roughly 84% are singletons and the top ten take 2% to 2.5%. The source material was PBMCs. The receptor was derived from a woman aged 18-30 years in good health and CMV-seronegative. This chain links TRBV28 with TRBJ1-6; a weak D match, TRBD1 (5 bases). The CDR3 loop reads CASSPVGAGSPLHF. The DNA of the CDR3 is TGTGCCAGCAGTCCCGTCGGTGCAGGGTCACCCCTCCACTTT. Filled out from reference TRBV28 and TRBJ1-6, the complete variable domain reads DVKVTQSSRYLVKRTGEKVFLECVQDMDHENMFWYRQDPGLGLRLIYFSYDVKMKEKGDIPEGYSVSREKKERFSLILESASTNQTSMYLCASSPVGAGSPLHFGNGTRLTVT.